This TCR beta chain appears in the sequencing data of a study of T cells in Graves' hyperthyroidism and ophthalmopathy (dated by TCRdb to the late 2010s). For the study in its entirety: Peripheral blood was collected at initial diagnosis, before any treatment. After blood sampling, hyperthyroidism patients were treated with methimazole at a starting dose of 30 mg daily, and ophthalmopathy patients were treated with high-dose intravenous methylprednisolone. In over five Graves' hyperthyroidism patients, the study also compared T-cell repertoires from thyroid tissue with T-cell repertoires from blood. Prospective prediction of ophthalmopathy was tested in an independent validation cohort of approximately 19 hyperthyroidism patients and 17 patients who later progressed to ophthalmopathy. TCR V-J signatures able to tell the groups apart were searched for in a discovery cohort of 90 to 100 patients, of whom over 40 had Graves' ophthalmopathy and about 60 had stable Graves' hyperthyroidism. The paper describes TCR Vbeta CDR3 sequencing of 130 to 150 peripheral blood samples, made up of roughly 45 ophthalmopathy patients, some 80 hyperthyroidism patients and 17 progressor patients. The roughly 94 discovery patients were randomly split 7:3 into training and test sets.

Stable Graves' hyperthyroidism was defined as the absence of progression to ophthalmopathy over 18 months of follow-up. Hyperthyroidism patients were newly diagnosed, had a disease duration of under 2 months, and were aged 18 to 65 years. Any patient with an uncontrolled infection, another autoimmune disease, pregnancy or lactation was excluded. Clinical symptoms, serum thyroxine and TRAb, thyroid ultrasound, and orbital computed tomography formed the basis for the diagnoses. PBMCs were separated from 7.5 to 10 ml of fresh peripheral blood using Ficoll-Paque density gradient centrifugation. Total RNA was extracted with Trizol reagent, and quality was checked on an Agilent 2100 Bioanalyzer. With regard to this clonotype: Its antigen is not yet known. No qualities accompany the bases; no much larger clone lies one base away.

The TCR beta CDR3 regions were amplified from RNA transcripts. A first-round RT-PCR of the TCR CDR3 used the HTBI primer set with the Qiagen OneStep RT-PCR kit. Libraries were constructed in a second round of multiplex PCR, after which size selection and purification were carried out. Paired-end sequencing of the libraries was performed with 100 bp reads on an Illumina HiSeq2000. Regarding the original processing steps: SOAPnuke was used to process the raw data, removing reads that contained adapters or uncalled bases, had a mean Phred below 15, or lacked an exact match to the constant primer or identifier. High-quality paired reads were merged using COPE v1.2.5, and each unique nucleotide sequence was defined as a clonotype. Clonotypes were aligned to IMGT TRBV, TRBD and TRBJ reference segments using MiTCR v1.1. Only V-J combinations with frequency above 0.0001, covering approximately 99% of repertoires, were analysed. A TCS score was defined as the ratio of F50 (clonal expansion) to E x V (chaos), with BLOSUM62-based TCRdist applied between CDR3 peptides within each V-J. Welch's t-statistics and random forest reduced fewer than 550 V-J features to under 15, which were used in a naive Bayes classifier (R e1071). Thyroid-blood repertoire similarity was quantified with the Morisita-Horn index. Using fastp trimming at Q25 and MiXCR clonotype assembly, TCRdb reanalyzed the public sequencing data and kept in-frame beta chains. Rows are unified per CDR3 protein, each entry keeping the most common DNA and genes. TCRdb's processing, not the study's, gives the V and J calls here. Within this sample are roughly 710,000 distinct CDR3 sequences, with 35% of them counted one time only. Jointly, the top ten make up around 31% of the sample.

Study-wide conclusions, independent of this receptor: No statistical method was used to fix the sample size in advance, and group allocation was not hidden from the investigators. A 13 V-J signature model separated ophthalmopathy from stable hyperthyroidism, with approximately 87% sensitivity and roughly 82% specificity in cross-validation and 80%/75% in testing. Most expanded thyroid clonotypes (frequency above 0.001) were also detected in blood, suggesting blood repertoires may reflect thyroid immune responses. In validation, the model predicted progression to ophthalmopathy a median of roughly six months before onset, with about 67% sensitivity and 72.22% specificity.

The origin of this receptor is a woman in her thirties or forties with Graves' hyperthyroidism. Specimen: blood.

The nucleotides read TGTGCCATCAGCCGGGGGGCCGGCACCGGGGAGCTGTTTTTT. Its protein reads: CAISRGAGTGELFF. The chain is made from TRBV10-3 and TRBJ2-2; TRBD2 could be the D gene, as 7 bases match. Deletion took 6 bases off V and 4 bases off J, with a span of 12 bases between the germline ends. From cysteine to phenylalanine, the CDR3 is 14 amino acids long. The CDR3 DNA has 42 bases and is translated from base 1. The germline V gene encodes CDR1 ENHRY and CDR2 SYGVKD.